Sequencing of this TCR beta chain was carried out in a study of cytomegalovirus exposure and HLA in healthy donors (dated by TCRdb to about 2017). For the wider study: An earlier analysis of about 530 of the donors reported over 250 Gb of sequence data and 95 million to 140 million unique TCR beta sequences obtained from around 180 million T cells. Roughly 300 gigabases of sequencing data and 78 million or so unique TCR sequences were included in an early release covering roughly 700 HLA-typed donors. Among the 398 genotyped donors, about 85% belonged to the genetic ancestry cluster associated with self-reported Caucasian donors. The study aimed to test whether signatures of past pathogen exposure could be identified by cataloging public T cell receptors. Using immunosequencing, the study profiled T cell repertoires from fewer than 700 subjects and related those repertoires to cytomegalovirus serostatus. Along with the approximately 650-subject first cohort, a separate validation cohort of 120 different subjects was used. The study combined high-throughput TCR immunosequencing, statistical association of individual TCRs with disease status, and machine learning to predict cytomegalovirus infection status. A later analysis re-analyzed previously published TCR beta repertoires from several hundred donors and added high-resolution HLA genotyping to study TCR occurrence patterns. Rather than using new phenotypic data, the later analysis identified candidate immune exposures from TCR beta sequences and from how often those sequences occurred across donors. An earlier analysis of 450 to 750 of the donors used high-throughput TCR beta sequencing to judge whether each TCR beta V gene segment behaved as functional or pseudogenic. Alongside the repertoire data, information on donor age, sex, ethnicity and CMV serostatus was compiled. In a later genetic analysis, genome-wide SNP genotypes for 398 of the 666 donors were used, and that subset was treated as a discovery cohort. Every repertoire in the discovery cohort had been generated on one and the same sequencing platform. Both class I and class II loci were covered by HLA typing, at four-digit resolution. The number of donors typed differed by locus, with about 629-640 for A, B, C, DRB1 and DQB1, roughly 520 for DQA1, approximately 570 for DPA1, and some 440 for DPB1. Roughly 5 DR-DQ haplotypes were handled as single units for association and clustering because linkage in the cohort was strong. On average, around 240,000 unique TCR beta nucleotide sequences were sequenced per donor among a few hundred genotyped donors of the cohort, with 15% to 20% of those sequences being non-productive.

This clone was found a few times. The antigen it binds to is not known. One base away there is no much larger clone; base qualities are not given. The CDR3 holds 15 amino acids from the cysteine to the phenylalanine. The sequence is cut down to CDR3 DNA, 45 bases in frame from base 1. The junction carries 9 bases between V and J, which are trimmed by 2 bases and 0 bases respectively. Reading the germline V gene (reference sequence) gives CDR1 LNHDA and CDR2 SQIVND. The cohort consisted of 650 to 700 healthy bone marrow donors. All cohort members were sampled while nominally healthy, although unrecorded immune exposures were likely present. The donor tested CMV seronegative and was one of the 352 seronegative cohort members. A peripheral blood sample was provided by each donor, and peripheral blood mononuclear cells were used for TCR beta sequencing. The Qiagen DNeasy Blood Extraction Kit was used to extract genomic DNA from the blood cell samples.

What the study reported, not specific to this receptor: A total of fewer than 200 TCR beta chains were listed by the study as associated with cytomegalovirus. Several of the top co-occurrence clusters appeared to be linked to parvovirus B19, influenza, CMV and Epstein-Barr virus, according to a later analysis. Some IMGT-functional V segments, including TRBV6-2 and TRBV6-3, could not be told apart with the 87-base-pair reads, so those segments were excluded. A later genetic analysis associated a missense DCLRE1C variant with V-gene and J-gene trimming of TCR beta chains, and an independent cohort replicated the association. Strong co-occurrence of HLA alleles, especially DR and DQ, made assigning TCR associations to individual alleles difficult. The only immune exposure information available for the cohort was CMV serostatus. Three of the identified cytomegalovirus-associated TCR beta chains were confirmed in vitro to be specific for cytomegalovirus antigens. A later analysis found that TCR association rates varied across HLA loci, with DRB1 alleles showing the most associated TCRs and HLA-C alleles the fewest. A further reported finding was that TCR beta sequences accurately predicted the HLA-A and HLA-B alleles for most subjects in the first cohort. The earlier analysis of approximately 590 of the donors excluded fewer than 20 rarely observed V segments, including chromosome 9 orphons, because counts were too low. A cluster of highly shared sequence variants was judged likely to be a technical artifact of the sequencing pipeline. The presence/absence analyses assumed that sequencing depth was roughly uniform across donors, and that assumption may not be true. In both the original and validation cohorts, the classifier was reported to diagnose cytomegalovirus status with high specificity and sensitivity. In a later analysis, HLA-associated TCR beta chains showed more clonal expansion and lower generation probabilities than non-associated chains that were equally common. HLA typing was unavailable for some donors at each locus, so association tests used only the typed subset. In a later analysis, most CMV-associated TCR beta chains were found to appear HLA-restricted, with HLA associations seemingly driven largely by CMV exposure. Linkage disequilibrium might explain the correlated functional status among segregating V segments, but an unknown experimental factor could not be excluded. A later genetic analysis reported fewer N-insertions in productive TCRs among donors in an Asian-associated ancestry cluster than the approximately 700-donor mean. While some public TCRs were present in many individuals, most TCR sequences turned up only very rarely across donors. The cohort was sequenced for TCR beta chains only, and without alpha or paired-chain data the features that could be detected were limited. In an earlier analysis of approximately 590 of the donors, most TCR beta V segments were observed in productive rearrangements about 90% or about 30% of the time, broadly matching IMGT annotations. A later analysis associated 16,951 TCR beta sequences with specific HLA alleles at a false discovery rate of 0.05. The authors suggested that the approach could potentially be extended to other disease states and immunological phenotypes.

Receptor amplification or capture employed the immunoSEQ multiplex PCR assay. A mixture of 60 forward primers for TCR Vbeta segments and 13 reverse primers for TCR Jbeta segments was used in the multiplex PCR. A multiplex PCR assay on genomic DNA amplified the CDR3 region of rearranged TCR beta genes. The amplified TCR beta libraries were sequenced on the Illumina HiSeq System as 87-base-pair reads. As for the original processing: In a later analysis, some 80 million unique TCR beta chains were counted across the approximately 670 repertoires, and roughly 11 million of these chains were shared by at least two donors. Raw reads were error-corrected and collapsed into unique sequences by a nearest-neighbor algorithm in which closely related sequences were merged to remove PCR and sequencing errors. To assign V, D and J gene segments, CDR3 sequences were aligned to IMGT reference sequences. Each retained sequence needed at least a six-nucleotide match to both a V gene segment and a J gene segment. A rearrangement counted as productive if the CDR3 had no stop codons and remained in frame with V and J, and every other rearrangement counted as non-productive. CDR3 was defined according to IMGT convention as the region running from the second conserved V-encoded cysteine to the conserved J-encoded phenylalanine. The earlier analysis of 587 of the donors excluded sequences that lacked an unambiguous match to a single V gene segment. In an earlier analysis of around 590 of the donors, a V segment was called functional when productive rearrangements were above 56.7%, and segregating when the standard deviation between donors exceeded 5%. To diagnose cytomegalovirus status from the catalog of TCR beta chain sequences, a statistical classification framework was built. In a later analysis, TCR nucleotide sequences were compared against IMGT/GENE-DB human TR gene sequences so that V and J genes could be assigned. In a later analysis, CDR3 sequences and most-parsimonious VDJ recombination scenarios were assigned using the TCRdist pipeline. In a later analysis, each TCR beta chain was defined by its CDR3 amino acid sequence together with its V-gene family, and reads without a unique V-gene family were excluded. A later analysis removed 500 to 650 highly shared, low-generation-probability nucleotide sequences to deal with suspected cross-contamination and a sequencing artifact. In a later analysis, a clonal expansion index was calculated for each public chain from normalized within-repertoire ranks of inferred template counts. In a later analysis, generation probabilities were computed with a VDJ recombination model fitted to out-of-frame rearrangements, and the resulting probabilities were checked against IGoR. In a later analysis, TCR-TCR, TCR-HLA and TCR-CMV co-occurrence was scored with hypergeometric tests, and a repertoire-size bias correction was applied to TCR pairs. To estimate false discovery rates, a later analysis permuted the HLA or CMV assignments 20 times. In a later analysis, co-occurring TCRs were grouped using DBSCAN, and TCRdist sequence similarity was added for clustering within HLA-allele-positive subsets. Co-occurrence clustering excluded repertoires with fewer than 30,000 or more than 120,000 public chains, plus five with anomalous nucleotide sharing. TCRdb obtained this table from immuneACCESS and retained in-frame rearrangements with V and J assigned. These tables miss some clones; where compared with another copy, unresolved V genes account for less than half of the shortfall, and the remainder is unexplained. V and J calls and clone size follow that table, whereas D and trimming were derived from the DNA. The sample table lists over 100,000 clones, approximately 60% of them with a count of one. About 2.2% of the sample comes from the top ten.

The V and J segments used are TRBV19 and TRBJ2-3; a tentative D match to TRBD1 spans 5 bases. The clonotype comes from a woman aged 25 to 39 in good health and CMV-seronegative. Material for sequencing was PBMCs. The CDR3 protein sequence reads: CASSITSGSTDTQYF. The DNA sequence is as follows: TGTGCCAGTAGTATAACATCAGGGAGCACAGATACGCAGTATTTT.